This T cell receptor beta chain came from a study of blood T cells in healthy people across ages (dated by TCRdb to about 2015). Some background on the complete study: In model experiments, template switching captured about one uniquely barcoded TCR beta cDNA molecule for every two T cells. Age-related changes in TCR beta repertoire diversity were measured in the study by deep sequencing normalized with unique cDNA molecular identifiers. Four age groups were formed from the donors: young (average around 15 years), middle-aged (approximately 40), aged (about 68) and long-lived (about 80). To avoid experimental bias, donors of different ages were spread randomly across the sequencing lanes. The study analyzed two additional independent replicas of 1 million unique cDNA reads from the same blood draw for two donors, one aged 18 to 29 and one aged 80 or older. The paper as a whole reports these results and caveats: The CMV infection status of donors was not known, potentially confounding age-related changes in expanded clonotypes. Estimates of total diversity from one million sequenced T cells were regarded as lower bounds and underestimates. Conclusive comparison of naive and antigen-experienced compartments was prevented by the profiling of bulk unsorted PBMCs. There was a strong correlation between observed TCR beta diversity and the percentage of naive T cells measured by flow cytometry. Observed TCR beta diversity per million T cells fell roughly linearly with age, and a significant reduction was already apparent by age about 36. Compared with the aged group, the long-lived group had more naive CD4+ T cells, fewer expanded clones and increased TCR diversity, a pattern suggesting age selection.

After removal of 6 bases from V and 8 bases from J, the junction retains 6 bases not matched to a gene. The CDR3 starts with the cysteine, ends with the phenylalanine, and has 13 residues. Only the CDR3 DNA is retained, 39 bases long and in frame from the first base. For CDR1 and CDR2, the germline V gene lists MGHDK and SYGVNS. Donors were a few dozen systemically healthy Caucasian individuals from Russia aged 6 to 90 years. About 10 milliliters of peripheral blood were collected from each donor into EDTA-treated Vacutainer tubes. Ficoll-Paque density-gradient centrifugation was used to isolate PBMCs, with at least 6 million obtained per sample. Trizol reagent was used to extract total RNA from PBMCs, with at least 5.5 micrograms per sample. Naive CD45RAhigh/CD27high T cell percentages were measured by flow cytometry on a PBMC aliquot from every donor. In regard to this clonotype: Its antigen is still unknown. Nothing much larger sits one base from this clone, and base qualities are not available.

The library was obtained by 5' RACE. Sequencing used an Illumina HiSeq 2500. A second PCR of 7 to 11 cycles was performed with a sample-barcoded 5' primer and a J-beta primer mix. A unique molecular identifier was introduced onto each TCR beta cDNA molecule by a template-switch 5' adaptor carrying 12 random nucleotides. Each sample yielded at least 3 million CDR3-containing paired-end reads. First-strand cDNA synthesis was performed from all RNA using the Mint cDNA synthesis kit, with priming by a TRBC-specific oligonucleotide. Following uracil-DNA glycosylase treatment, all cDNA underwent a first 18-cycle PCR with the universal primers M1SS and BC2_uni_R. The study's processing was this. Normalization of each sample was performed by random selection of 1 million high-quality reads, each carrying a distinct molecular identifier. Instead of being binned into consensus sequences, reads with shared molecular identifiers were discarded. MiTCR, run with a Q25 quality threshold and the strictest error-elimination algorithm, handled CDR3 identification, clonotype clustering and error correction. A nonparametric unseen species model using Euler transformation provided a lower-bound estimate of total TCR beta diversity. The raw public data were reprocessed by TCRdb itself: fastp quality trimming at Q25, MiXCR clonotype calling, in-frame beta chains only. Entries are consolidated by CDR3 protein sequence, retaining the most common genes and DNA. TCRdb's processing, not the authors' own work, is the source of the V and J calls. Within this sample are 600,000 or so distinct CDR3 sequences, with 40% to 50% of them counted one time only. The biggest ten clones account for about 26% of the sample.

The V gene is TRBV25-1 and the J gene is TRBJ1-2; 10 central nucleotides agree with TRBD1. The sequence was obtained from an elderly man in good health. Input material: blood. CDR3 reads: CASSGDRGPGYTF. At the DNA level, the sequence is TGTGCCAGCAGCGGGGACAGGGGACCGGGCTACACCTTC.